The TCR beta chain described here comes from a study of PD-L1 blockade in urothelial cancer. Looked up from germline, CDR1 is MDHEN and CDR2 is SYDVKM. CDR3 length: 15 amino acids. V was trimmed by 6 bases and J by 4 bases, leaving 13 bases between them. Each PCR reaction had synthetic TCR analog templates spiked into it. Profiling relied on immunoSEQ multiplex PCR, and the TCRdb table lists in-frame clones only, not all of them. The sample lists almost 90,000 clones, over 80% occurring once. Time point: pretreatment peripheral blood. The TCR was taken from a man aged 55 to 70 with urothelial cancer. The starting material was PBMCs, obtained around atezolizumab (anti-PD-L1) treatment. J is TRBJ2-6 and V is TRBV28; D is possibly TRBD1 (6 bases). This CDR3 reads CASRDQGPGANVLTF. CDR3 nucleotides: TGTGCCAGCAGGGATCAGGGGCCCGGGGCCAACGTCCTGACTTTC.